These 26 T cell receptor beta chains came from one sample sequenced in a study. TCRdb recomputed calls from the 5' RACE reads with MiXCR, one row per CDR3 protein. The top ten hold 3.5% to 5% of the sample, which has about 32,000 distinct CDR3 sequences, approximately 25% seen once. The sequencing input was memory CD4+ T cells sorted from blood. Sample subset: memory CD4+ T cells, CD4+CD45RO+CD25-. The source is a female donor with breast cancer.

This clonotype was picked up many times. The chain carries TRBV12-3 or TRBV12-4 and TRBJ1-1; TRBD1 matches at 8 bases. V was pared by 6 bases and J by 2 bases, with 8 bases of the junction left unmatched. There are 15 residues in the CDR3. The CDR3 coding sequence is TGTGCCAGCAGGGGCAGGGGGCAGCTAAACACTGAAGCTTTCTTT. Protein: CASRGRGQLNTEAFF.

This clonotype was counted only a few times. The J gene is TRBJ2-1, the V gene TRBV20-1, with TRBD2 matching over 8 bases. CDR1 is DFQATT and CDR2 is SNEGSKA in the germline V gene (reference sequence). Unmatched junction bases numbered 8, after V lost 0 bases and J lost 4 bases. CDR3 length: 16 residues. Here the CDR3 reads CSARERAGAPYNEQFF. The CDR3 coding sequence is TGCAGTGCTAGAGAGAGAGCGGGGGCGCCATACAATGAGCAGTTCTTC.

The V call is TRBV11-2, the J call TRBJ2-2; D is perhaps TRBD1 (6 bases). The CDR3 is 17 amino acids. From germline, CDR1 is SGHAT and CDR2 FQNNGV. V lost 1 base and J lost 1, with 13 bases in between. The CDR3 loop is CASSLVLGHQNTGELFF. The CDR3 nucleotides are TGTGCCAGCAGCTTAGTTTTGGGACATCAGAACACCGGGGAGCTGTTTTTT.

Details on this clonotype: This CDR3 fails to terminate in the conserved phenylalanine or tryptophan, so it likely reflects a read error. The chain carries TRBV7-9 and TRBJ2-2, with D possibly TRBD2 on 5 matching bases. Germline values: CDR1 SEHNR, CDR2 FQNEAQ (reference sequence). The CDR3 contains 14 residues. Trimming stripped 8 bases from V and 0 bases from J, with 10 bases between. Here the CDR3 reads CASPLEANTGELFL. Here the CDR3 DNA reads TGTGCCAGCCCTCTGGAGGCGAACACCGGGGAGCTGTTTCTT.

This clonotype was detected only a few times. J is TRBJ2-7 and V is TRBV10-1; the match to TRBD1 covers 9 bases. The germline V gene encodes CDR1 WNHNN and CDR2 SYGVQD (reference sequence). The CDR3 sequence is 16 residues long. The junction had 7 bases not matched to a gene; V was cut back by 4 bases and J by 0 bases. This CDR3 reads CASSGKTGGSSYEQYF. The CDR3 DNA sequence: TGCGCCAGCAGTGGCAAGACAGGGGGAAGCTCCTACGAGCAGTACTTC.

The chain has TRBV11-2 and TRBJ2-6, with unresolved D. CDR3 length: 19 residues. Per germline, CDR1 SGHAT and CDR2 FQNNGV. V was shortened by 3 bases and J by 0 bases, with 18 bases between the two germline ends. Here the CDR3 DNA reads TGTGCCAGCAGCTTTTTTTCCCGGGCCTCCTTCTCTGGGGCCAACGTCCTGACTTTC. This sequence encodes CASSFFSRASFSGANVLTF.

Remarks on this clonotype: No conserved phenylalanine or tryptophan ends this CDR3, so it is likely a read error. The rearrangement joins TRBV4-1 to TRBJ1-1; 9 bases are shared with TRBD1. Germline trimming cut 4 bases from V and 5 bases from J; bases unmatched to any gene: 11. This CDR3 is built from 16 residues. The V gene's germline CDR1 is MGHRA and CDR2 YSYEKL. CDR3 loop: CASSPAGGTGWTEAFS. CDR3 DNA: TGCGCCAGCAGCCCAGCGGGAGGGACAGGGTGGACTGAAGCTTTCTCT.

This clonotype was seen a few times. This chain connects TRBV28 to TRBJ1-5; unclear D gene. The CDR3 length is 9 residues. V was trimmed by 5 bases and J by 10 bases, leaving 3 bases between them. Looked up from germline, CDR1 is MDHEN and CDR2 is SYDVKM. The CDR3 DNA reads TGTGCCAGCAGTCAACCCCAGCATTTT. It specifies CASSQPQHF.

Of note for this clonotype: A much larger clone sits a single nucleotide away, making a read error possible. No conserved phenylalanine or tryptophan is present at the end of the CDR3, so a read error is the likely explanation. The chain recombines TRBV12-3 or TRBV12-4 with TRBJ2-3, with D unresolved. The CDR3 contains 16 residues. The ends were cut back, 1 base at V and 0 bases at J, with 11 bases in the middle. This chain's CDR3 is CASSLVDWLSTDTQYS. The CDR3, as DNA: TGTGCCAGCAGTTTAGTGGATTGGCTGAGCACAGATACGCAGTATTCT.

The chain employs TRBV5-6 and TRBJ2-6, with D unclear. Germline assignment: CDR1 SGHDT and CDR2 YYEEEE. The CDR3 runs to 18 residues. V gave up 0 bases and J gave up 0 bases, with 13 bases separating them. CDR3: CASSLGRAMSSGANVLTF. CDR3 in DNA: TGTGCCAGCAGCTTGGGTCGGGCGATGAGCTCTGGGGCCAACGTCCTGACTTTC. The complete variable domain, with remaining parts taken from reference TRBV5-6 and TRBJ2-6, reads DAGVTQSPTHLIKTRGQQVTLRCSPKSGHDTVSWYQQALGQGPQFIFQYYEEEERQRGNFPDRFSGHQFPNYSSELNVNALLLGDSALYLCASSLGRAMSSGANVLTFGAGSRLTVL.

On this clonotype: Its ends do not fully match the called genes, so a read error is possible. J is TRBJ1-5 and V is TRBV5-1; D perhaps matches TRBD1 (5 bases). Germline CDR1 SGHRS, CDR2 YFSETQ. CDR3 length: 15 residues. The CDR3 here is CANSLEGVENQPQHF. The CDR3 bases are TGCGCCAACAGCTTGGAAGGGGTCGAAAATCAGCCCCAGCATTTT. Using reference TRBV5-1 and TRBJ1-5 for the parts outside the CDR3, the full variable domain is KAGVTQTPRYLIKTRGQQVTLSCSPISGHRSVSWYQQTPGQGLQFLFEYFSETQRNKGNFPGRFSGRQFSNSRSEMNVSTLELGDSALYLCANSLEGVENQPQHFGDGTRLSIL.

This clonotype came up many times. V usage is TRBV29-1 and J usage is TRBJ2-7, with 8 bases that match TRBD2. Germline loops: CDR1 SQVTM, CDR2 ANQGSEA. The CDR3 sequence is 13 residues long. V dropped 4 bases and J dropped 4; count of bases not matched to a gene: 6. This CDR3 is CSVVGREGYEQYF. In DNA, the CDR3 is TGCAGCGTTGTAGGTCGGGAGGGGTACGAGCAGTACTTC.

This clonotype has ten or more counts. J is TRBJ2-7 and V is TRBV7-9; D is ambiguous. Germline V gives CDR1 SEHNR, CDR2 FQNEAQ (reference sequence). The germline V and J ends were trimmed by 1 base and 4 bases, with 5 bases remaining between them. The CDR3 runs 12 residues. Written as DNA, the CDR3 is TGTGCCAGCAGCTTAGAACGGTACGAGCAGTACTTC. Its protein product is CASSLERYEQYF.

There are many counts of this clonotype. This chain links TRBV4-1 with TRBJ2-7; D is unclear. CDR3 length: 11 residues. Trimming removed 2 bases at V and 6 bases at J, with 5 bases between. Germline V CDR1 and CDR2: MGHRA, YSYEKL. In DNA, the CDR3 is TGCGCCAGCAGCCAAATCGGCGAGCAGTACTTC. Its protein product is CASSQIGEQYF.

The V call is TRBV7-9, the J call TRBJ2-1, with 11 bases identical to TRBD1. V gave up 4 bases and J gave up 2 bases; unmatched junction bases: 13. The germline gives CDR1 SEHNR, CDR2 FQNEAQ (reference sequence). CDR3 length: 19 residues. The CDR3 nucleotides read TGTGCCAGCAGCTCGCTAGGGACAGGGGGAAACTTACCCTACAATGAGCAGTTCTTC. Protein product: CASSSLGTGGNLPYNEQFF.

Concerning this clonotype: With a much larger clone just one base away, this may be a read error. This chain links TRBV9 with TRBJ2-1; 9 bases align to TRBD2. The V gene's germline CDR1 is SGDLS and CDR2 YYNGEE. CDR3 length: 17 residues. The ends lost 6 bases at V and 0 bases at J; junction bases unmatched: 10. CDR3 protein: CASNVVYSGSSYNEQFF. CDR3 bases: TGTGCCAGCAATGTTGTGTATAGCGGGAGCTCCTACAATGAGCAGTTCTTC.

The chain carries TRBV2 and TRBJ1-1, with unresolved D. The V end was cut by 10 bases, the J end by 0 bases, with 9 bases between. The CDR3 extends over 12 amino acids. The germline CDR1 and CDR2 sequences are SNHLY and FYNNEI. The CDR3 DNA sequence: TGTGCCACCTCGTTCCTGAACACTGAAGCTTTCTTT. Translated, it gives CATSFLNTEAFF.

In its sample, this clonotype was seen a few times. The chain employs TRBV5-5 and TRBJ1-5; the D gene is possibly TRBD1 (5 bases). Germline V gene lookup returns CDR1 SGHKS and CDR2 YYEKEE (reference sequence). This CDR3 has 17 residues. V dropped 4 bases and J dropped 0 bases, with 17 bases sitting between them. CDR3 region: CASSQTVQGFSNQPQHF. The CDR3 bases are TGTGCCAGCAGCCAGACGGTGCAGGGCTTTAGCAATCAGCCCCAGCATTTT. Full variable domain (rest looked up from reference TRBV5-5 and TRBJ1-5): DAGVTQSPTHLIKTRGQQVTLRCSPISGHKSVSWYQQVLGQGPQFIFQYYEKEERGRGNFPDRFSARQFPNYSSELNVNALLLGDSALYLCASSQTVQGFSNQPQHFGDGTRLSIL.

This clonotype was seen a handful of times. The gene calls are TRBV27 and TRBJ2-7; possibly TRBD1 for D (6 bases). The length of the CDR3 is 16 residues. V was cut by 3 bases and J by 1 base, with 16 bases left in between. Germline CDR1 is MNHEY and CDR2 is SMNVEV (reference sequence). CDR3 sequence reads: CASSFSDSENSYEQYF. The CDR3 nucleotides read TGTGCCAGCAGTTTCTCGGACAGCGAGAATTCCTACGAGCAGTACTTC.

Only a few counts were recorded for this clonotype. V gene TRBV27 combines with J gene TRBJ2-3; 7 bases are shared with TRBD1. The V and J ends lost 7 bases and 4 bases, in that order; junction bases with no gene match: 5. Germline V CDR1 and CDR2: MNHEY, SMNVEV (reference sequence). CDR3 length: 13 amino acids. The CDR3 region has the DNA TGTGCCAGCAACCGACAGGGAGCAGATACGCAGTATTTT. It codes for CASNRQGADTQYF.

The CDR3 loop reads CASSPQTQVGANVLTF. In nucleotides, the CDR3 is TGTGCCAGCAGCCCTCAAACCCAAGTTGGGGCCAACGTCCTGACTTTC. The chain employs TRBV7-9 and TRBJ2-6; D not certain. Germline values: CDR1 SEHNR, CDR2 FQNEAQ (reference sequence). This CDR3 has 16 residues. Deletions cut 5 bases from V and 3 bases from J, with 14 bases between.

The J gene is TRBJ2-5, the V gene TRBV20-1; 8 bases line up with TRBD2. CDR1 and CDR2 from the germline V gene are DFQATT and SNEGSKA (reference sequence). V shed 6 bases and J 4 bases; nucleotides not matched to a gene: 13. The CDR3 covers 15 residues. The CDR3 region is CSADEPAGVRETQYF. The CDR3 nucleotides read TGCAGTGCAGATGAGCCAGCGGGAGTTCGAGAGACCCAGTACTTC.

Comments on this clonotype: A much larger clone sits a single nucleotide away, making a read error possible. CDR3: CASSVTGDYKQYF. The CDR3 region has the DNA TGTGCCAGCAGTGTGACAGGGGACTACAAGCAGTACTTC. This rearrangement joins TRBV12-3 or TRBV12-4 to TRBJ2-7, with a weak D call TRBD1 (8 bases). The CDR3 loop spans 13 amino acids.

V usage is TRBV20-1 and J usage is TRBJ2-4; TRBD2 might be the D (6 bases). V shed 4 bases and J shed 8 bases, with 18 bases lying between them. CDR1 and CDR2 from the germline V gene are DFQATT and SNEGSKA (reference sequence). The CDR3 consists of 14 residues. CDR3 DNA sequence: TGCAGTGCTACAGCCCGGGGGAGAGGGGACATTCAGTACTTC. This translates into CSATARGRGDIQYF.

With respect to this clonotype: A much larger clone differs from this one at a single base, so this may be a read error. The chain links TRBV11-2 to TRBJ1-2, with no clear D. The CDR3 length is 15 residues. CDR1 and CDR2 (germline): SGHAT, FQNNGV. CDR3 sequence (DNA): TGTGCCGGCAGCTTAGCCGGAGATACGAACTATGGCTACACCTTC. It yields the protein CAGSLAGDTNYGYTF.

The chain links TRBV7-9 to TRBJ2-2; D remains unclear. This CDR3 contains 15 residues. V gave up 1 base and J gave up 7 bases, with 13 bases separating them. Germline CDR1 and CDR2: SEHNR and FQNEAQ (reference sequence). This CDR3 is CASSLESVVVGELFF. CDR3 DNA sequence: TGTGCCAGCAGCTTAGAATCGGTAGTCGTCGGGGAGCTGTTTTTT.